The 30 T cell receptor beta chains below come from one sample, sequenced in a study of OX40 agonist ivuxolimab in advanced cancers. Sequencing used immunoSEQ multiplex PCR; TCRdb keeps in-frame clones, though not all of them. The data show 67,000 or so clones, 88% seen once. The source material was CD4+ or CD8+ T cells sorted from blood, sampled in a trial of the OX40 agonist ivuxolimab. The receptor source for this set is an adult with an advanced solid tumor such as melanoma, head and neck, liver or kidney cancer.

CDR3 DNA sequence: TGTGCCAGCAGTCAATTAAGGGACGGAGAGACCCAGTACTTC. It codes for CASSQLRDGETQYF. V gene TRBV2 combines with J gene TRBJ2-5; D is perhaps TRBD1 or TRBD2 (5 bases each). This CDR3 region has 14 residues. V lost 5 bases, J lost 4 bases, and 14 bases lay in between. From germline, CDR1 is SNHLY and CDR2 FYNNEI.

This chain connects TRBV28 to TRBJ2-3, with TRBD2 matching over 12 bases. V dropped 3 bases and J dropped 3; count of bases not matched to a gene: 4. The CDR3 sequence is 16 residues long. CDR1 and CDR2 (germline): MDHEN, SYDVKM. The CDR3 bases are TGTGCCAGCAGTTTGGAACTAGCGGGAGGAACAGATACGCAGTATTTT. This encodes CASSLELAGGTDTQYF.

V and J are TRBV7-2 and TRBJ2-7, with D possibly TRBD1 on 5 matching bases. Between the trimmed V and J ends, which lost 7 bases and 3 bases, there was a span of 16 bases. The length of the CDR3 is 14 residues. The germline CDR1 and CDR2 sequences are SGHTA and FQGNSA. CDR3 DNA sequence: TGTGCCAGCACCCGTTGGCAGGGATACTACGAGCAGTACTTC. Translating gives CASTRWQGYYEQYF.

The chain combines TRBV18 with TRBJ1-3; possibly TRBD1 for D (5 bases). The CDR3 spans 16 residues. Trimming shortened V by 5 bases and J by 1 base, and 15 bases separated the two germline ends. CDR1 and CDR2 from the germline V gene are KGHSH and LQKENI. The CDR3 loop is CASSGPGTLSGNTIYF. DNA of the CDR3: TGTGCCAGCTCAGGTCCAGGGACTTTGTCTGGAAACACCATATATTTT.

The V call is TRBV7-2, the J call TRBJ2-3; 8 bases map to TRBD2. Unmatched junction bases numbered 3, after V lost 2 bases and J lost 5 bases. The CDR3 runs 14 residues. Germline-derived CDR1 and CDR2 are SGHTA and FQGNSA. Here the CDR3 DNA reads TGTGCCAGCAGCTTAAGACGGGAGGGAGATACGCAGTATTTT. Protein product: CASSLRREGDTQYF.

The chain links TRBV7-2 to TRBJ2-5; TRBD2 matches 8 bases. Germline CDR1 and CDR2: SGHTA and FQGNSA. Trimming cost V 5 bases and J 3 bases; bases outside gene matches: 5. This CDR3 has 14 residues. This CDR3 reads CASSPTGGEETQYF. The CDR3 DNA is TGTGCCAGCAGCCCGACGGGAGGGGAAGAGACCCAGTACTTC.

The chain links TRBV23-1 to TRBJ2-2; D uncertain. Being an ORF, TRBV23-1 has a function that is uncertain. This CDR3 is 17 amino acids long. Trimming cost V 2 bases and J 6 bases, with 19 bases left between them. CDR3 nucleotide sequence: TGCGCCAGCAGTCAACGCCTACCAGGACCCGGTCCCGGGGAGCTGTTTTTT. This encodes CASSQRLPGPGPGELFF.

In the case of this clone: A junction boundary mismatches the germline segment, possibly from a read error. The rearrangement uses TRBV28 and TRBJ1-2, with TRBD1 as a possible D gene (5 bases). The germline gives CDR1 MDHEN, CDR2 SYDVKM. CDR3 length: 11 residues. CDR3 amino acids: CACRDNYGYTF. In nucleotides, the CDR3 is TGTGCCTGCAGGGATAACTATGGCTACACCTTC.

V usage is TRBV11-3 and J usage is TRBJ1-2; the match to TRBD1 covers 8 bases. V lost 5 bases and J lost 0; bases outside the gene matches: 2. From germline, CDR1 is SGHNT and CDR2 YENEEA. This CDR3 comprises 14 residues. The CDR3 loop is CASSPTGANYGYTF. CDR3 nucleotide sequence: TGTGCCAGCAGCCCGACAGGGGCTAACTATGGCTACACCTTC.

The rearrangement links TRBV28 to TRBJ2-7, with D possibly being TRBD1 (5 bases). Trimming shortened V by 6 bases and J by 9 bases, and 15 bases separated the two germline ends. CDR1 and CDR2 (germline): MDHEN, SYDVKM. The CDR3 extends over 12 amino acids. CDR3 residues: CASRWGQGGQYF. The DNA for the CDR3 is TGTGCCAGCAGATGGGGTCAGGGCGGGCAGTACTTC.

The CDR3 here is CASSLGNGDTDTQYF. The CDR3 nucleotides read TGTGCCAGCAGCTTAGGAAACGGAGACACAGATACGCAGTATTTT. V and J are TRBV11-3 and TRBJ2-3; D gene unclear. This CDR3 has 15 amino acids. The V end lost 1 base, the J end lost 2 bases, and 10 bases lay between the germline ends. The germline gives CDR1 SGHNT, CDR2 YENEEA.

The chain is built from TRBV5-1 and TRBJ2-7; 11 bases agree with TRBD1. V gave up 3 bases and J gave up 7 bases; unmatched junction bases: 6. Germline V gene lookup returns CDR1 SGHRS and CDR2 YFSETQ. The CDR3 length is 14 residues. CDR3 loop: CASSSGQGAREQYF. CDR3 DNA sequence: TGCGCCAGCAGCTCTGGACAGGGGGCGCGTGAGCAGTACTTC.

The chain employs TRBV27 and TRBJ2-6, with no clear D. The CDR3 loop spans 13 amino acids. Germline-derived CDR1 and CDR2 are MNHEY and SMNVEV (reference sequence). V was cut by 6 bases and J by 0 bases, with 3 bases left in between. CDR3 in amino acids: CASRFSGANVLTF. CDR3 in DNA: TGTGCCAGCAGGTTCTCTGGGGCCAACGTCCTGACTTTC. Based on the CDR3 plus reference TRBV27 and TRBJ2-6, the full variable domain is EAQVTQNPRYLITVTGKKLTVTCSQNMNHEYMSWYRQDPGLGLRQIYYSMNVEVTDKGDVPEGYKVSRKEKRNFPLILESPSPNQTSLYFCASRFSGANVLTFGAGSRLTVL.

V and J are TRBV11-3 and TRBJ2-3; D is perhaps TRBD2 (5 bases). The ends were cut back, 6 bases at V and 0 bases at J, with 13 bases in the middle. The germline gives CDR1 SGHNT, CDR2 YENEEA. The CDR3 spans 15 residues. CDR3 nucleotide sequence: TGTGCCAGCAGTCCAGAGGGTAAAAGCACAGATACGCAGTATTTT. Translation: CASSPEGKSTDTQYF. Looking up the rest from reference TRBV11-3 and TRBJ2-3 gives the full variable domain: EAGVVQSPRYKIIEKKQPVAFWCNPISGHNTLYWYLQNLGQGPELLIRYENEEAVDDSQLPKDRFSAERLKGVDSTLKIQPAELGDSAVYLCASSPEGKSTDTQYFGPGTRLTVL.

The rearrangement joins TRBV15 to TRBJ2-1, with TRBD2 matching over 12 bases. V lost 8 bases to trimming and J lost 3 bases; unmatched junction nucleotides: 2. The CDR3 has 14 residues. Germline CDR1 is LNHNV and CDR2 is YYDKDF (reference sequence). DNA of the CDR3: TGTGCCACCGGACTAGCGGGACTCTACAATGAGCAGTTCTTC. This sequence encodes CATGLAGLYNEQFF.

The chain uses TRBV9 and TRBJ2-1; D is perhaps TRBD1 or TRBD2 (5 bases each). Per the germline V gene, CDR1 is SGDLS and CDR2 is YYNGEE. V was shortened by 0 bases and J by 10 bases, with 20 bases between the two germline ends. The CDR3 sequence is 16 residues long. The CDR3 coding sequence is TGTGCCAGCAGCGTAGGCAGCTGGGGGTTCTCATCCGAGCAGTTCTTC. Translated: CASSVGSWGFSSEQFF.

Turning to this clone: The same CDR3 can be traced to other DNA sequences in this sample. CDR3 amino acids: CASSLATGRTYEQYF. The CDR3 DNA reads as TGTGCCAGCAGCTTAGCGACAGGCCGAACCTACGAGCAGTACTTC. The rearrangement uses TRBV7-2 and TRBJ2-7; D perhaps matches TRBD1 (6 bases). The V end lost 0 bases, the J end lost 2 bases, and 11 bases lay between the germline ends. Germline lookup yields CDR1 SGHTA and CDR2 FQGNSA. There are 15 residues in the CDR3.

The chain joins TRBV6-1 to TRBJ2-1; 7 positions agree with TRBD1. The germline gives CDR1 MNHNS, CDR2 SASEGT. With 6 bases clipped from V and 6 bases from J, the junction kept 5 bases outside the gene matches. The CDR3 runs to 13 residues. The DNA for the CDR3 is TGTGCCAGCAGCCTCACAGGGGTCAATGAGCAGTTCTTC. This codes for CASSLTGVNEQFF.

The chain is built from TRBV19 and TRBJ2-5; TRBD1 agrees at 9 bases. Germline trimming cut 4 bases from V and 1 base from J; bases unmatched to any gene: 7. The germline gives CDR1 LNHDA, CDR2 SQIVND (reference sequence). CDR3 length: 16 amino acids. Here the CDR3 reads CASSTTQTGGQETQYF. The CDR3 nucleotides are TGTGCCAGTAGTACAACCCAGACAGGGGGCCAAGAGACCCAGTACTTC.

This chain joins TRBV11-3 and TRBJ1-2; D uncertain. Germline CDR1 SGHNT, CDR2 YENEEA. This CDR3 is built from 14 residues. Trimming removed 4 bases from V and 8 bases from J, with 17 bases in between. CDR3 nucleotides: TGTGCCAGCAGCTCGAAACAGCGAGGTGAGGGCTACACCTTC. Translation gives CASSSKQRGEGYTF. Variable domain in full (rest from reference TRBV11-3 and TRBJ1-2): EAGVVQSPRYKIIEKKQPVAFWCNPISGHNTLYWYLQNLGQGPELLIRYENEEAVDDSQLPKDRFSAERLKGVDSTLKIQPAELGDSAVYLCASSSKQRGEGYTFGSGTRLTVV.

The rearrangement links TRBV6-6 to TRBJ1-5, with unresolved D. Trimming left V 7 bases short and J 2 bases short, with 18 bases between. The CDR3 totals 16 residues. Germline V gives CDR1 MNHNY, CDR2 SVGAGI (reference sequence). CDR3 sequence reads: CASTPRGRWGNQPQHF. The CDR3 coding sequence is TGTGCCAGCACCCCTAGAGGGCGCTGGGGCAATCAGCCCCAGCATTTT.

This clone was observed a handful of times. The gene calls are TRBV2 and TRBJ1-4; 9 nucleotides align to TRBD1. Germline trimming cut 7 bases from V and 10 bases from J; bases unmatched to any gene: 7. The germline gives CDR1 SNHLY, CDR2 FYNNEI. The CDR3 contains 13 residues. The chain's CDR3 is CASTVLTGGKLFF. In DNA form, the CDR3 reads TGTGCCAGCACCGTTTTGACAGGGGGAAAACTGTTTTTT.

CDR3 DNA sequence: TGCGCCAGCAGCGCCTACGGACCGGGGAAGCAGTACTTC. It translates to CASSAYGPGKQYF. The chain uses TRBV5-1 and TRBJ2-7, with D perhaps TRBD2 (5 bases). The CDR3 sequence is 13 residues long. The germline CDR1 and CDR2 sequences are SGHRS and YFSETQ. Trimming cost V 4 bases and J 8 bases, with 16 bases left between them.

The chain employs TRBV28 and TRBJ1-3; tentatively, D is TRBD1 (5 bases). Between the trimmed V and J ends, which lost 5 bases and 3 bases, there was a span of 8 bases. Germline loops: CDR1 MDHEN, CDR2 SYDVKM. This CDR3 is built from 13 residues. The CDR3 nucleotides are TGTGCCAGCAGTACAGACAGTGGAAACACCATATATTTT. Its translation is CASSTDSGNTIYF.

The chain uses TRBV10-2 and TRBJ2-1, with D perhaps matching TRBD1 (6 bases). This CDR3 is 13 amino acids long. Germline assignment: CDR1 WSHSY and CDR2 SAAADI. Trimming pared 0 bases from V and 9 bases from J, leaving 9 bases between. DNA of the CDR3: TGCGCCAGCAGTGAGTCGGGGGCAACTGAGCAGTTCTTC. Encoded protein: CASSESGATEQFF.

The chain carries TRBV30 and TRBJ1-3; D ambiguous. CDR3 size: 15 residues. Trimming removed 0 bases from V and 4 bases from J, with 13 bases in between. Germline V lookup: CDR1 GTSNPN, CDR2 SVGIG (reference sequence). CDR3 residues: CAWSVPRSRGNTIYF. The CDR3, as DNA: TGTGCCTGGAGTGTACCTAGGTCTAGGGGAAACACCATATATTTT.

This chain connects TRBV28 to TRBJ1-1; D gene uncertain. V was shortened by 6 bases and J by 0 bases, with 2 bases between the two germline ends. The CDR3 sequence is 11 residues long. Per the germline V gene, CDR1 is MDHEN and CDR2 is SYDVKM. In DNA form, the CDR3 reads TGTGCCAGCAGGGTGAACACTGAAGCTTTCTTT. Its translation: CASRVNTEAFF.

The V gene is TRBV7-6, the J gene TRBJ2-5; 9 positions agree with TRBD1. The CDR3 has 16 amino acids. The ends lost 2 bases at V and 1 base at J; junction bases unmatched: 5. Germline-derived CDR1 and CDR2 are SGHVS and FNYEAQ. For the CDR3, the DNA is TGTGCCAGCAGCTTATCCCCGGGACAGGGCCAAGAGACCCAGTACTTC. Its protein is CASSLSPGQGQETQYF.

The V call is TRBV13, the J call TRBJ1-1, with D possibly being TRBD1 (5 bases). The CDR3 spans 16 residues. The V and J ends lost 5 bases and 0 bases respectively, with 16 bases between them. Germline assignment: CDR1 PRHDT and CDR2 FYEKMQ (reference sequence). In nucleotides, the CDR3 is TGTGCCAGCAGCCGAATCCTCGGGGCTTTGAACACTGAAGCTTTCTTT. It specifies CASSRILGALNTEAFF.

V is TRBV18 and J is TRBJ2-1; TRBD1 agrees at 11 bases. Germline V gene lookup returns CDR1 KGHSH and CDR2 LQKENI. The CDR3 spans 17 residues. With V trimmed by 3 bases and J by 5 bases, 9 bases remained unmatched. The DNA for the CDR3 is TGTGCCAGCTCACCCTCACTCGGACAGGGGGCTCACAATGAGCAGTTCTTC. Residues: CASSPSLGQGAHNEQFF. Based on the CDR3 plus reference TRBV18 and TRBJ2-1, the full variable domain is NAGVMQNPRHLVRRRGQEARLRCSPMKGHSHVYWYRQLPEEGLKFMVYLQKENIIDESGMPKERFSAEFPKEGPSILRIQQVVRGDSAAYFCASSPSLGQGAHNEQFFGPGTRLTVL.